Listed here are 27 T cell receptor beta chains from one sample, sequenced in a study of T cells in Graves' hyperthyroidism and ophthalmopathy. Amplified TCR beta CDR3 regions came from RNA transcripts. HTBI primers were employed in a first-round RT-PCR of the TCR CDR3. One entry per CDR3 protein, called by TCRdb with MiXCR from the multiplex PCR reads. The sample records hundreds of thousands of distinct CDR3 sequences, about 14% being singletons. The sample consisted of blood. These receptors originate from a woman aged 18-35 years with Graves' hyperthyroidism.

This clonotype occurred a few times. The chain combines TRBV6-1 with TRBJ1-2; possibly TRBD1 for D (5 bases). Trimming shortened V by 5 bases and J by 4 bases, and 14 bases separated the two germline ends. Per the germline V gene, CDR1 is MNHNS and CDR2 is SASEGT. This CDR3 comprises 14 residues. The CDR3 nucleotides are TGTGCCAGCAGTCCGGGACGGCTCTTCTATGGCTACACCTTC. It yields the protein CASSPGRLFYGYTF.

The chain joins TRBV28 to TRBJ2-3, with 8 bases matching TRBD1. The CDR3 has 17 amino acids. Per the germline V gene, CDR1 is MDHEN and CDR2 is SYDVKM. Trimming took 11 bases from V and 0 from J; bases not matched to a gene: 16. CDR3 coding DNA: TGTGCCGCCAAGGGGCCCCCGGGACAGGATAGCACAGATACGCAGTATTTT. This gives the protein CAAKGPPGQDSTDTQYF.

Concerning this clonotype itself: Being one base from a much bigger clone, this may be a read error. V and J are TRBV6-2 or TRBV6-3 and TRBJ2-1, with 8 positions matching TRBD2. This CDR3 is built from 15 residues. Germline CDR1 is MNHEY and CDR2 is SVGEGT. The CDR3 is CASAIAGFDYNEQLF. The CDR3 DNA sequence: TGTGCCAGCGCCATAGCGGGGTTCGACTACAATGAGCAGCTCTTC.

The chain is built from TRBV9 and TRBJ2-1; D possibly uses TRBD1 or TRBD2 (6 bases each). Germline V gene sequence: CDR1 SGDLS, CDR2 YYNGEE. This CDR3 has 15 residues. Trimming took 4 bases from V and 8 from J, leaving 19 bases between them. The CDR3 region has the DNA TGTGCCAGCAGCATCGGAGGGCGTGGGGGGCATGAGCAGTTCTTC. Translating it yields CASSIGGRGGHEQFF. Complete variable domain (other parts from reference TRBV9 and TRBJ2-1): DSGVTQTPKHLITATGQRVTLRCSPRSGDLSVYWYQQSLDQGLQFLIQYYNGEERAKGNILERFSAQQFPDLHSELNLSSLELGDSALYFCASSIGGRGGHEQFFGPGTRLTVL.

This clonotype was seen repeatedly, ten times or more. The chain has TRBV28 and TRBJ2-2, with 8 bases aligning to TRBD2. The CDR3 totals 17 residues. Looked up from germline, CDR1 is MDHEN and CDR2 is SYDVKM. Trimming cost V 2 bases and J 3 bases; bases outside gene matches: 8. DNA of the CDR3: TGTGCCAGCAGTTTACACCGACTAGCGATACACACCGGGGAGCTGTTTTTT. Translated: CASSLHRLAIHTGELFF.

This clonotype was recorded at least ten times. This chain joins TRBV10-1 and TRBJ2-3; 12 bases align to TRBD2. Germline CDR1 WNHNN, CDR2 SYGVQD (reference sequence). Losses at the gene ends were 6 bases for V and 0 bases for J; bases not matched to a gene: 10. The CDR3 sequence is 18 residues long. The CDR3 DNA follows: TGCGCCAGCAGCAGCGGCATCCTAGCGGGAGGGAGCACAGATACGCAGTATTTT. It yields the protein CASSSGILAGGSTDTQYF.

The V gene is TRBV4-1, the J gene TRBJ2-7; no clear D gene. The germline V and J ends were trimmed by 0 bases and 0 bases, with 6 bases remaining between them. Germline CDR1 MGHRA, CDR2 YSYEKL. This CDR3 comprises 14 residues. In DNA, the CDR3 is TGCGCCAGCAGCCAAGATCCCGGCTCCTACGAGCAGTACTTC. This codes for CASSQDPGSYEQYF.

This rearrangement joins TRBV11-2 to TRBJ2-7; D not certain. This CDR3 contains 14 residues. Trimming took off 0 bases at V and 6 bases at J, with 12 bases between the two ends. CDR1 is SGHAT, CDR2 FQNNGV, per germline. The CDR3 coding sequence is TGTGCCAGCAGCTTAGACACGTCTTCTCTCGAGCAGTACTTC. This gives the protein CASSLDTSSLEQYF.

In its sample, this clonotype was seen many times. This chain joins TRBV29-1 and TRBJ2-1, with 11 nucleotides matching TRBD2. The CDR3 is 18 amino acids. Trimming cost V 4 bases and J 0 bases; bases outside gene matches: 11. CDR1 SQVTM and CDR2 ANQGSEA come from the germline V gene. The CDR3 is CSVAGLAGGVGSYNEQFF. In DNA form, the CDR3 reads TGCAGCGTTGCAGGGCTAGCGGGAGGAGTAGGCTCCTACAATGAGCAGTTCTTC.

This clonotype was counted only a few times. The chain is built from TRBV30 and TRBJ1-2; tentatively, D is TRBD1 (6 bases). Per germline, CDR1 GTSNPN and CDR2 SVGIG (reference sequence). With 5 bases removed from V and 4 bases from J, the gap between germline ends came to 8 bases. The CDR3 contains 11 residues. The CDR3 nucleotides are TGTGCCTGGGGGGGCGTCTATGGCTACACCTTC. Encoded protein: CAWGGVYGYTF. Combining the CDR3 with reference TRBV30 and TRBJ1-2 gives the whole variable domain SQTIHQWPATLVQPVGSPLSLECTVEGTSNPNLYWYRQAAGRGLQLLFYSVGIGQISSEVPQNLSASRPQDRQFILSSKKLLLSDSGFYLCAWGGVYGYTFGSGTRLTVV.

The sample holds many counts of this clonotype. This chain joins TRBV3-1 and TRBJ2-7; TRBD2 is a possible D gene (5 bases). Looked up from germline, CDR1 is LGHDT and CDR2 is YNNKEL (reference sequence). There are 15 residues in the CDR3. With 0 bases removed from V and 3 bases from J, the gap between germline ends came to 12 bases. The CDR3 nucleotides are TGTGCCAGCAGCCAAGAAGAGCGGAGCCGCTACGAGCAGTACTTC. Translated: CASSQEERSRYEQYF.

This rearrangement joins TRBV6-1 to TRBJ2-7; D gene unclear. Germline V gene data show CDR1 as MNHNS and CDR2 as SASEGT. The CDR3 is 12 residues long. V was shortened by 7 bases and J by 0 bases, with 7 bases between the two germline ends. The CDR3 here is CASKSSSYEQYF. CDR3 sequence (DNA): TGTGCCAGCAAGTCTAGCTCCTACGAGCAGTACTTC.

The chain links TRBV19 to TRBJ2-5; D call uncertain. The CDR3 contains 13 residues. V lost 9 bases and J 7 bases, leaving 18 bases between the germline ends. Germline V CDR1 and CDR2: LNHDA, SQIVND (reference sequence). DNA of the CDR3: TGTGCCAGCAGTCAAAGCACCTCGGGGACCCAGTACTTC. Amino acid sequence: CASSQSTSGTQYF.

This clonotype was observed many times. The CDR3 region has the DNA TGTGCCAGCAGCTCCGAGGGAAGCTCCTACGAGCAGTACTTC. Protein sequence: CASSSEGSSYEQYF. The chain is built from TRBV11-2 and TRBJ2-7, with TRBD2 as a possible D gene (5 bases). The V end was cut by 4 bases, the J end by 0 bases, with 10 bases between. The CDR3 consists of 14 residues. The germline V gene has CDR1 SGHAT and CDR2 FQNNGV.

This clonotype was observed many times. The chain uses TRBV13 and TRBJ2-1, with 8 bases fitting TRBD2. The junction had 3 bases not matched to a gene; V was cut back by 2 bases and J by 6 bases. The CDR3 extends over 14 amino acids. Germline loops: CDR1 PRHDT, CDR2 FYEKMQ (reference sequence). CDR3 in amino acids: CASSLFGLANEQFF. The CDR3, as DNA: TGTGCCAGCAGCTTATTCGGACTAGCCAATGAGCAGTTCTTC.

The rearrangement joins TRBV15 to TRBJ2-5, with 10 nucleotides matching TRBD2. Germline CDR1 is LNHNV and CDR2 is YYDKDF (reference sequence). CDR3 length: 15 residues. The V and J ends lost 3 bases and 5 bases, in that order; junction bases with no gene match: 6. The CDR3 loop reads CATSSLGTSVETQYF. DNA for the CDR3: TGTGCCACCAGCAGCCTCGGGACTAGCGTGGAGACCCAGTACTTC.

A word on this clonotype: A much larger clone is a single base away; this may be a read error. The CDR3 loop reads CASSLRDREYNEQYF. In DNA, the CDR3 is TGTGCCAGCAGCTTGCGGGACAGGGAATACAATGAGCAGTACTTC. This chain connects TRBV5-4 to TRBJ2-1; 9 bases align to TRBD1. Matching the DNA end better, TRBJ2-7 makes the J call doubtful. The CDR3 is 15 residues long. Germline-derived CDR1 and CDR2 are SGHNT and YYREEE (reference sequence).

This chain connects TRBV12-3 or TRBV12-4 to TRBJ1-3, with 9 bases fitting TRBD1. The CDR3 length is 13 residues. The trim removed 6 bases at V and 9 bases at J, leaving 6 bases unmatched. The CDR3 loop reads CASRGTGRGTIYF. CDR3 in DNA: TGTGCCAGCAGGGGGACAGGGAGAGGCACCATATATTTT.

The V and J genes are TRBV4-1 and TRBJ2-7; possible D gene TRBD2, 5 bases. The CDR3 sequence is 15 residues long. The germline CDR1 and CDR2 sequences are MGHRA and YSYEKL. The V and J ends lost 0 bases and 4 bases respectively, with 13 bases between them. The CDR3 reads CASSQDTFGIYEQYF. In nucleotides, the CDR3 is TGCGCCAGCAGCCAAGATACATTCGGGATTTACGAGCAGTACTTC.

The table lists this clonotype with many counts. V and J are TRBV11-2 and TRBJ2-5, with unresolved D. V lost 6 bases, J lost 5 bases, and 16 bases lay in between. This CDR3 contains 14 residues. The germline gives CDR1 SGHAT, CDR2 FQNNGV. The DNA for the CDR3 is TGTGCCAGCAGGAGCTCGGCGGTTTCGGAGACCCAGTACTTC. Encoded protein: CASRSSAVSETQYF.

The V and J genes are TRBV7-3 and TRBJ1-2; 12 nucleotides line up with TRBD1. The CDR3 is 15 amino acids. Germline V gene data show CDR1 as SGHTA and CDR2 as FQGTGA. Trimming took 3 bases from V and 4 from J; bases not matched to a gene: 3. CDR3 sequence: CASSFPGQGAYGYTF. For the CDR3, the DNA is TGTGCCAGCAGCTTTCCGGGACAGGGGGCCTATGGCTACACCTTC.

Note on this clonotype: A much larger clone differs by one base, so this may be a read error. In nucleotides, the CDR3 is TGTGCCAGCAGTTACAGGGCTGGGCACAATGAGCAGTACTTC. Protein sequence: CASSYRAGHNEQYF. The chain links TRBV6-2 or TRBV6-3 to TRBJ2-1; D not certain. The tail of the sequence fits TRBJ2-7 better, so the J call may be wrong. Germline CDR1 is MNHEY and CDR2 is SVGEGT. The CDR3 runs to 14 residues.

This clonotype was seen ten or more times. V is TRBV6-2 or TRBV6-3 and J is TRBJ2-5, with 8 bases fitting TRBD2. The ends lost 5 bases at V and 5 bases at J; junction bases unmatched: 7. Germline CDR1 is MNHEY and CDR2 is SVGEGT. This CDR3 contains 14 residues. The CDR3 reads CASSPRTSPETQYF. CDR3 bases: TGTGCCAGCAGTCCCAGGACTAGCCCGGAGACCCAGTACTTC.

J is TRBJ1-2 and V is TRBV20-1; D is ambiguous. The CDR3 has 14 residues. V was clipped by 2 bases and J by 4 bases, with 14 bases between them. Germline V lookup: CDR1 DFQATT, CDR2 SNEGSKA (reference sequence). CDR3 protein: CSARPDISGYGYTF. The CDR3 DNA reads TGCAGTGCTAGACCTGACATCTCGGGCTATGGCTACACCTTC.

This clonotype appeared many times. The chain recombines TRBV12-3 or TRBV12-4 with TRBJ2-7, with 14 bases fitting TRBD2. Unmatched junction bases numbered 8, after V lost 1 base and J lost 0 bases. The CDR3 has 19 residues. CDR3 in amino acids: CASSLGPGLAGASSYEQYF. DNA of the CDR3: TGTGCCAGCAGTTTAGGACCGGGACTAGCGGGAGCCTCCTCCTACGAGCAGTACTTC.

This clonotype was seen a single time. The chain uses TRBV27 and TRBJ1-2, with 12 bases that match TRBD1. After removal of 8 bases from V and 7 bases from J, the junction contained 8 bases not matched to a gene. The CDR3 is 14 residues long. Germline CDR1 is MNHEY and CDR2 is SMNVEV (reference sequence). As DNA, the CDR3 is TGTGCCAGCGGCTGGGGGACAGGGGGCTTTGGCTACACCTTC. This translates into CASGWGTGGFGYTF.

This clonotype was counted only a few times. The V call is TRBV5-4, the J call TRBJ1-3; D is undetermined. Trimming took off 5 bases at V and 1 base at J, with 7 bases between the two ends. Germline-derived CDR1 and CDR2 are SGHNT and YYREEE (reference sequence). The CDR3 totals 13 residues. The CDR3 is CASRSLSGNTIYF. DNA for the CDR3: TGTGCCAGCAGGAGTTTGTCTGGAAACACCATATATTTT.